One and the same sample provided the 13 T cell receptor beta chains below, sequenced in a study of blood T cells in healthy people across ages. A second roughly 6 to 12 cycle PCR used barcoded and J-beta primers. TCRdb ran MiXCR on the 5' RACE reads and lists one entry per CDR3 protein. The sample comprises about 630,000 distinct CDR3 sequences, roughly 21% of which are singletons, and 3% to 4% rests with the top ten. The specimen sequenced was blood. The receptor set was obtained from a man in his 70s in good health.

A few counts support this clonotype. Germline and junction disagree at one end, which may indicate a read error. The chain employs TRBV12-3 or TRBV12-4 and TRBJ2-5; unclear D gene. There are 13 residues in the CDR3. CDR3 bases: TGTGCCAGCAGCTTAGACTCGTGGCTGGGGCAGTACTTC. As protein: CASSLDSWLGQYF.

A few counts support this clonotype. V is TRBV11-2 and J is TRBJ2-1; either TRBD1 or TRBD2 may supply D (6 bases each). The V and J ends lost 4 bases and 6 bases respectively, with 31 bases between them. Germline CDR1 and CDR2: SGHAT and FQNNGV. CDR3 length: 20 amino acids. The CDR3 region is CASSSLRWGAVVQSGNEQFF. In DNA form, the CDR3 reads TGTGCCAGCAGCTCCCTTAGGTGGGGGGCTGTGGTTCAATCCGGCAATGAGCAGTTCTTC.

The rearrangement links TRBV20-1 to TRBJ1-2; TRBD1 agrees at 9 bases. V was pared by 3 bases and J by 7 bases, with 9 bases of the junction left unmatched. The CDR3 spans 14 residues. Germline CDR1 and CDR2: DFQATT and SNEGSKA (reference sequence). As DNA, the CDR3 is TGCAGTGCTAGTCCCACAGGGGGCGAAGGTGGCTACACCTTC. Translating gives CSASPTGGEGGYTF.

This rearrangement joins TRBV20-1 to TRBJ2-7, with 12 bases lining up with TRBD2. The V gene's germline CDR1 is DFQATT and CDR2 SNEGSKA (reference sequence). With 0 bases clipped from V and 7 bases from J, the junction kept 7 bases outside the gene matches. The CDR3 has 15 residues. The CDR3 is CSAREPGLAGVEQYF. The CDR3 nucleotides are TGCAGTGCTAGAGAACCGGGACTAGCGGGTGTAGAGCAGTACTTC.

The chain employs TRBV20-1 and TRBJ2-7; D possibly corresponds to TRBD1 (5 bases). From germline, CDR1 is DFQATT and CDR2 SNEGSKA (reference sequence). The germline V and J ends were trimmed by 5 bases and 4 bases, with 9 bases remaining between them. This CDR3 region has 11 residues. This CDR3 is CSALREYEQYF. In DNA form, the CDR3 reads TGCAGTGCTCTCAGGGAATACGAGCAGTACTTC.

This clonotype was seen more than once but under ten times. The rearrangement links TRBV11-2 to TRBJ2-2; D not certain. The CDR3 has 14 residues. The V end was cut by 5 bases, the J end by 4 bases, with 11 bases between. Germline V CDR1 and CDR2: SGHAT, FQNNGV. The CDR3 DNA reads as TGTGCCAGCAGCCCCGGACCGGGCACCGGGGAGCTGTTTTTT. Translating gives CASSPGPGTGELFF. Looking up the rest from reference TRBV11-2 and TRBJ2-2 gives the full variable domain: EAGVAQSPRYKIIEKRQSVAFWCNPISGHATLYWYQQILGQGPKLLIQFQNNGVVDDSQLPKDRFSAERLKGVDSTLKIQPAKLEDSAVYLCASSPGPGTGELFFGEGSRLTVL.

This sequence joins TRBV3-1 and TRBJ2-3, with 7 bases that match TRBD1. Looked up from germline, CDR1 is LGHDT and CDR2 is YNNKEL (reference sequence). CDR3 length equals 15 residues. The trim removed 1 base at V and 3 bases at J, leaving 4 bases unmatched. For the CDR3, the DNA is TGTGCCAGCAGCCAAGTTCAGGGGGAGACAGATACGCAGTATTTT. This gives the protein CASSQVQGETDTQYF.

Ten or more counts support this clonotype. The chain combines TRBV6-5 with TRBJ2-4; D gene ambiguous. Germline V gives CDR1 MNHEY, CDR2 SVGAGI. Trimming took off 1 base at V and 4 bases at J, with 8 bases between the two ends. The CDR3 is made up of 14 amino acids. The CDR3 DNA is TGTGCCAGCAGTTACTGGCTAGAAAAAAACATTCAGTACTTC. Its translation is CASSYWLEKNIQYF.

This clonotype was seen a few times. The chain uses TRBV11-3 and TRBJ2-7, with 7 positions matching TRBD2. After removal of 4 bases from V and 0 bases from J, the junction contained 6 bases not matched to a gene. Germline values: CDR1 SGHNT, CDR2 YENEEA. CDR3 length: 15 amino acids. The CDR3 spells CASSSSAGSSYEQYF. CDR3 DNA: TGTGCCAGCAGCTCCTCAGCGGGAAGCTCCTACGAGCAGTACTTC.

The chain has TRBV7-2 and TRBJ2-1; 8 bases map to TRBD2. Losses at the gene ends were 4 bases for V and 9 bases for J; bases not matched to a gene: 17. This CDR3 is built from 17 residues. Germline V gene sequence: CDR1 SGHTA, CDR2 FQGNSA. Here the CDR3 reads CASSSSGGRGIYGEQFF. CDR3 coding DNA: TGTGCCAGCAGCTCATCGGGGGGGAGAGGTATTTATGGTGAGCAGTTCTTC.

This CDR3 reads CASSLVVAGQETQYF. The CDR3 coding sequence is TGCGCCAGCAGCTTGGTGGTCGCAGGGCAAGAGACCCAGTACTTC. The rearrangement uses TRBV5-1 and TRBJ2-5; maybe TRBD1 (5 bases). Deletions cut 0 bases from V and 2 bases from J, with 11 bases between. The germline V gene encodes CDR1 SGHRS and CDR2 YFSETQ. CDR3 length: 15 residues. Using reference TRBV5-1 and TRBJ2-5 for the parts outside the CDR3, the full variable domain is KAGVTQTPRYLIKTRGQQVTLSCSPISGHRSVSWYQQTPGQGLQFLFEYFSETQRNKGNFPGRFSGRQFSNSRSEMNVSTLELGDSALYLCASSLVVAGQETQYFGPGTRLLVL.

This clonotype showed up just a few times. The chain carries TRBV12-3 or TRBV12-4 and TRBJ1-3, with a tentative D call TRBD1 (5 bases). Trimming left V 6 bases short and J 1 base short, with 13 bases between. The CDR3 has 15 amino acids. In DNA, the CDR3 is TGTGCCAGCAGGAAGGGACGTCTTTCTGGAAACACCATATATTTT. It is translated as CASRKGRLSGNTIYF.

For the CDR3, the DNA is TGTGCCAGCAGTTTGGGGACGTACCGCGGGGAAGAGACCCAGTACTTC. This gives the protein CASSLGTYRGEETQYF. The chain couples TRBV12-3 or TRBV12-4 to TRBJ2-5; TRBD2 is a possible D gene (6 bases). CDR3 length: 16 amino acids. Trimming removed 3 bases from V and 3 bases from J, with 17 bases in between.